This T cell receptor beta chain was sequenced for a study of quantifying T cell responses using KT2 cells. Study-level information: TCR alpha and beta constant-region primers primed reverse transcription of RNA.

The cDNA 3' end received a ligated oligonucleotide with a UMI. First-round PCR used 3 to 4 cycles and beta primers RC1.1 and RC1.2 covering TRBC1 and TRBC2. One entry per CDR3 protein, called by TCRdb with MiXCR from the UMI-ligation and nested PCR reads. The sample carries about 53,000 distinct CDR3 sequences, approximately 13% recorded once. The CDR3 runs 13 residues. The V end lost 7 bases, the J end lost 7 bases, and 16 bases lay between the germline ends. Germline-derived CDR1 and CDR2 are MNHEY and SMNVEV (reference sequence). There are many counts of this clonotype. Specimen: PBMCs spiked with cells of the T cell clone KT2. The chain combines TRBV27 with TRBJ1-1, with no clear D. This receptor was obtained from a human donor. CDR3 DNA: TGTGCCAGCAAATTTTCGGGTGTAGGTGAAGCTTTCTTT. Protein product: CASKFSGVGEAFF.